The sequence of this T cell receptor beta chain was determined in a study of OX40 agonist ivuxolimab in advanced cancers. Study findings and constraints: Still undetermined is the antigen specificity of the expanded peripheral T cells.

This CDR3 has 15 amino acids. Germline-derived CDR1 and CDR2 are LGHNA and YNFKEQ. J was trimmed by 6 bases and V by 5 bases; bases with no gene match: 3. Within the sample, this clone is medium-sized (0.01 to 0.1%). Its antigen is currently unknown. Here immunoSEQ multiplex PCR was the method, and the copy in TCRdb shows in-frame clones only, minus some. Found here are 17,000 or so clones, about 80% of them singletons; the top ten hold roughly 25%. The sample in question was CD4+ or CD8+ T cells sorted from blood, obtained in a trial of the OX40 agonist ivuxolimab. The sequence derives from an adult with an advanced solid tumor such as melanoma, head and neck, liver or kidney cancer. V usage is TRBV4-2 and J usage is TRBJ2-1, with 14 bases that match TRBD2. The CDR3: CASSSGLAGGNEQFF. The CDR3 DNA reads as TGTGCCAGCAGCTCTGGACTAGCGGGGGGCAATGAGCAGTTCTTC.